The clone carrying this T cell receptor (beta chain) appeared once. Its target is not known. The data derive from a study of OX40 agonist ivuxolimab in advanced cancers. Whole-study findings and limits: Dosing at 0.1 to 3.0 mg/kg was accompanied by clonal expansion of CD4+ and CD8+ blood T cells by week 6. Clonal expansion in partial responders at 0.1-3.0 mg/kg ranked among the lowest. Mean expanded clone counts were higher in CD8+ than CD4+ T cells.

Generated by immunoSEQ multiplex PCR, the TCRdb table keeps only in-frame clones and is missing some. The data show some 55,000 clones, around 80% seen once. CDR1 and CDR2 from the germline V gene are SGHDN and FVKESK. This CDR3 region has 14 residues. V lost 0 bases to trimming and J lost 6 bases, with 11 bases between them. The rearrangement joins TRBV14 to TRBJ2-5; no clear D. Material: CD4+ or CD8+ T cells sorted from blood, obtained in a trial of the OX40 agonist ivuxolimab. This TCR came from an adult with an advanced solid tumor such as melanoma, head and neck, liver or kidney cancer. The CDR3: CASSQDGVVKTQYF. CDR3 nucleotide sequence: TGTGCCAGCAGCCAAGATGGGGTAGTGAAGACCCAGTACTTC.